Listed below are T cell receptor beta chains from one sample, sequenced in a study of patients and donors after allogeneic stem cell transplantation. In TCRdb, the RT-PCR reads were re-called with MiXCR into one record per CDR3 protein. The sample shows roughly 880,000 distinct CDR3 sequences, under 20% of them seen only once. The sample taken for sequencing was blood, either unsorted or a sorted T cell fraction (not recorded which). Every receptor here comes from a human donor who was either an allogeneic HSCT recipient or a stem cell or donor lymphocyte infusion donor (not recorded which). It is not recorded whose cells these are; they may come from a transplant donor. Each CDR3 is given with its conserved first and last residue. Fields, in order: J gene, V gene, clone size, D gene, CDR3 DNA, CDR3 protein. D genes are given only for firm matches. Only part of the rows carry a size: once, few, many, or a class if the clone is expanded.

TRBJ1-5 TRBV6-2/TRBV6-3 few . TGTGCCAGCAGTTATAAAAGAACCCAGCATTTT CASSYKRTQHF
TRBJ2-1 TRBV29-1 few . TGCAGCGTTGAAGATGGTCGCCTGAGTAATGAGCAGTTCTTC CSVEDGRLSNEQFF
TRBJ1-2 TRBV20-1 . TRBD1 TGCAGTGCTAGAGATTTAGAACAGGGGGACTATGGCTACACCTTC CSARDLEQGDYGYTF
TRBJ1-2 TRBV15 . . TGTGCCACCAGCAAACGGGGTTCCTATGGCTACACCTTC CATSKRGSYGYTF
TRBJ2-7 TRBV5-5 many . TGTGCCAGCAGCTTGGTAAGCGGAACCTACGAGCAGTACTTC CASSLVSGTYEQYF
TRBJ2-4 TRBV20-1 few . TGCAGTGCTGATGAAATGCTAGCCAAAAACATTCAGTACTTC CSADEMLAKNIQYF
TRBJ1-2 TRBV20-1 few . TGCAGTGCTAGAGCGGTTAACTATGGCTACACCTTC CSARAVNYGYTF
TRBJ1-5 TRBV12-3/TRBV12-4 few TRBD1 TGTGCCAGCAGTCCGGGACAGGTTCCTACTCAGCCCCAGCATTTT CASSPGQVPTQPQHF
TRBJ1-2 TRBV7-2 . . TGTGCCAGCAGCTTAGTAACGTCTTCGATGGGCTACACCTTC CASSLVTSSMGYTF
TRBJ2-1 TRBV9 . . TGTGCCAGCAGCCCAGGGTTTGGGTCGGGGGAGCAGTTCTTC CASSPGFGSGEQFF
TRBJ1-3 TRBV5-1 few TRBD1 TGCGCCAGCAGCTTGGTCGGGACAGGGGCGAACACCATATATTTT CASSLVGTGANTIYF
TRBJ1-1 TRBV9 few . TGTGCCAGCAGCGTAGGCCGGTGGGACACTGAAGCTTTCTTT CASSVGRWDTEAFF
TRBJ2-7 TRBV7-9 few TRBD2 TGTGCCAGCAGCTACTGGACTAGCAAGAACGAGCAGTACTTC CASSYWTSKNEQYF
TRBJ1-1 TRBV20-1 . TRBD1 TGCAGTGCAAAACAGGGGGCGCGAACTGAAGCTTTCTTT CSAKQGARTEAFF
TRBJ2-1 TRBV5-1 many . TGCGCCAGCAGCGCCGGTATTGGGTCCTACAATGAGCAGTTCTTC CASSAGIGSYNEQFF
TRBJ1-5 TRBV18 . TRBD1 TGTGCCAGCTCCCGGACAGGAGAGAGGGGCAATCAGCCCCAGCATTTT CASSRTGERGNQPQHF
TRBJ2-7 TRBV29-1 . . TGCAGCGTTGCAGAAGGGGCCGAGCAGTACTTC CSVAEGAEQYF
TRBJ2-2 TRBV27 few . TGTGCCAGCAGTTTTTCTGGTGATCGTGGGGAGCTGTTTTTT CASSFSGDRGELFF
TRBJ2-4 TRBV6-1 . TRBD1 TGTGCCAGCAGTCTAAAACCGGGACAGGGTAAAGGGAACATTCAGTACTTC CASSLKPGQGKGNIQYF
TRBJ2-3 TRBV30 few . TGTGCCTGGAGTGTCCGGGACACGCGCCGCGTTACGCAGTATTTT CAWSVRDTRRVTQYF
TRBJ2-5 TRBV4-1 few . TGCGCCAGCAGCCAGAAAATAGCGGAAGAGACCCAGTACTTC CASSQKIAEETQYF
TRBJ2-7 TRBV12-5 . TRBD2 TGTGCTAGTGGTTTGAGACTAGCTCTAAGCTACGAGCAGTACTTC CASGLRLALSYEQYF
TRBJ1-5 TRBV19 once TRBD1 TGTGCCAGTAGTCTCCGCCCGACAGGGGGACAGGGGCAGCCCCAGCATTTT CASSLRPTGGQGQPQHF
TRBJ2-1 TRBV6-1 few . TGTGCCAGCAGGGAATATAGGGAGTTCTTC CASREYREFF
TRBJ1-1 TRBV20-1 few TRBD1 TGCAGTGCTTGGGGACAGAGGAACACTGAAGCTTTCTTT CSAWGQRNTEAFF
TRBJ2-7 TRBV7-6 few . TGTGCCAGCAGCCCCCCGTCCGTCCGGGGAGACGAGCAGTACTTC CASSPPSVRGDEQYF
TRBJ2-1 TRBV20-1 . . TGCAGTGCTAGAGTCCGGCGGGGCGAAGCCTACAATGAGCAGTTCTTC CSARVRRGEAYNEQFF
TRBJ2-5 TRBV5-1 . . TGCGCCAGCAGCTTGGCCGGACAGTTACAAGAGACCCAGTACTTC CASSLAGQLQETQYF
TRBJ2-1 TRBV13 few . TGTGCCAGCAGCTTCTCACCCACCGGGGGAACCTACAATGAGCAGTTCTTC CASSFSPTGGTYNEQFF
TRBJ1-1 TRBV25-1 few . TGTGCCAGCCGGTCCGATATTAAACCGAACACTGAAGCTTTCTTT CASRSDIKPNTEAFF
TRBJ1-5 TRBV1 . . TGCACCAGCAGCCGAAGGACCACTAAGGGCAATCAGCCCCAGCATTTT CTSSRRTTKGNQPQHF
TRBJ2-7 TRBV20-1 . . TGCAGTGCTCTCCCCGGGGGCTCCTACGAGCAGTACTTC CSALPGGSYEQYF